The clone carrying this T cell receptor beta chain appeared a single time. Its antigen is unidentified. The data derive from a study of CD4 T cells in relation to SARS-CoV-2 and coronaviruses. Study background: Convalescent donors were aged roughly 21 to 72, with median approximately 41 years.

CDR3 length: 12 amino acids. J was trimmed by 5 bases and V by 9 bases; bases with no gene match: 4. In germline, CDR1 is MNHEY, CDR2 SVGAGI. Over 80,000 naive or memory CD4+ cells were cultured with CEF peptides for 9 to 10 days. Produced via immunoSEQ multiplex PCR; TCRdb's table is partial and in-frame only. In the table there are around 41,000 clones, about 80% of which are singletons. This TCR was recovered from an adult with COVID-19. What was sequenced was naive CD4+ T cells from PBMCs, cultured in vitro. Subset here: naive CD4+ T cells isolated by negative enrichment. The rearrangement links TRBV6-5 to TRBJ1-1; TRBD1 matches 9 bases. The CDR3 DNA sequence: TGTGCCAGTGGGACAGGGTGGACTGAAGCTTTCTTT. The encoded protein is CASGTGWTEAFF.